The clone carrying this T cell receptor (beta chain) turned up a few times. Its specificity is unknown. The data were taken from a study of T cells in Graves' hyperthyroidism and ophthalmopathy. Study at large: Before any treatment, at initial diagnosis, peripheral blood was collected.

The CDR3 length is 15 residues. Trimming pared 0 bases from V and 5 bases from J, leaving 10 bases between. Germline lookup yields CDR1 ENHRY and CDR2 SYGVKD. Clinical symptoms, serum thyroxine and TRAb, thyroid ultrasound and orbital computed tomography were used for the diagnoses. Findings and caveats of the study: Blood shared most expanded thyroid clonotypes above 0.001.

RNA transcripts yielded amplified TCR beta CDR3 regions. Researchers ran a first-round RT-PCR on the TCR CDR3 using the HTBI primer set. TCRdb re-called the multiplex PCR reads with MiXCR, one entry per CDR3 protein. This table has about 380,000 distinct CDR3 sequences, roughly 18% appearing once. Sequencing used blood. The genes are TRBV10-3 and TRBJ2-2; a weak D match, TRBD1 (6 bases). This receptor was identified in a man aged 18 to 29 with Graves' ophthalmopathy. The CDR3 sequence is CAISESGTPTGELFF. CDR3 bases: TGTGCCATCAGTGAGTCCGGGACACCAACCGGGGAGCTGTTTTTT.